Many counts were recorded for the clone carrying this T cell receptor (beta chain). Its antigen is still unknown. Aged 18 to 65, the patients had hyperthyroidism that was newly diagnosed and had lasted under 2 months. The sample originates from a study of T cells in Graves' hyperthyroidism and ophthalmopathy. Looking at the study overall: Peripheral blood samples were taken at initial diagnosis, prior to any treatment. Study-wide points: Researchers found most expanded thyroid clonotypes above 0.001 in blood as well.

CDR3 length equals 13 residues. V was shortened by 10 bases and J by 3 bases, with 16 bases between the two germline ends. The germline V gene encodes CDR1 MNHNS and CDR2 SASEGT. The TCR beta CDR3 regions underwent amplification using RNA transcripts as the source. First-round RT-PCR targeting the TCR CDR3 was performed with the HTBI primer set. TCRdb reanalysed the multiplex PCR reads using MiXCR and keeps one entry per CDR3 protein. The sample carries about 700,000 distinct CDR3 sequences, 11% to 15% recorded once. This sequence was found in a young woman with Graves' hyperthyroidism. The sequencing input was blood. The chain carries TRBV6-1 and TRBJ2-7; D gene uncertain. CDR3 region: CATRPIVHYEQYF. In DNA form, the CDR3 reads TGTGCCACCCGGCCCATCGTCCACTACGAGCAGTACTTC.